A selection of T cell receptor beta chains follows, all from one sample in a study of beta chain features in type 1 diabetes. TCRdb's copy holds only in-frame clones and misses some; the assay was immunoSEQ multiplex PCR. The table records some 410,000 clones, about 15% of them present only once. The sequencing sample was made of naive CD4+ T cells from blood. The origin of the receptors is a man aged 25-40 years in good health. Each CDR3 is given without its conserved first and last residue.

V,J,length,CDR3
TRBV7-9,TRBJ2-1,13,ASSLVLGLRNEQF
TRBV12-5,TRBJ2-5,10,ASTGLQETQY
TRBV7-2,.,10,ASSPRFYEQY
TRBV5-1,TRBJ1-1,12,ASSEQGWNTEAF
TRBV11-2,TRBJ2-1,12,ASNGGSLTNEQF
TRBV4-3,TRBJ2-2,14,ASSQGSAGVRGELF
TRBV6-1,TRBJ2-5,12,ASRSGTYQETQY
TRBV7-9,TRBJ2-1,11,ASSLDQDRLQF
TRBV18,TRBJ2-3,13,ASSVAGINTDTQY
TRBV7-3,TRBJ2-5,12,ASSPMTAGETQY
TRBV11-2,TRBJ2-2,14,ASSLRGGTIPGELF
TRBV4-3,TRBJ2-1,14,ASSQALAGAYNEQF
TRBV29-1,TRBJ2-3,11,SVGGLAGDTQY
TRBV25-1,TRBJ1-1,13,ASSVFGVSGTEAF
TRBV6-1,TRBJ1-1,13,ASSEAYRINTEAF
TRBV29-1,TRBJ2-5,11,CVLPGQGETQY
TRBV5-1,TRBJ2-2,12,ASARNANTGELF
TRBV18,TRBJ2-5,10,ASSPAQETQY
TRBV6-5,TRBJ2-4,12,ASSTRDAKNIQY
TRBV27,TRBJ2-4,10,ASIGHANIQY
TRBV11-2,TRBJ2-3,13,ASSLHIAETDTQY